Below, one T cell receptor beta chain is given with its context. Its antigen is unknown. The data were taken from a study of T cells in narcolepsy. Study-level points and caveats: Autoreactive clone sequences were missing from some blood memory CD4+ repertoires. Same-patient CSF and blood CD4+ T cell clonotypes included HCRT-specific and TRIB2-specific autoreactive ones.

The trim removed 5 bases at V and 7 bases at J, leaving 8 bases unmatched. The CDR3 contains 15 residues. Germline CDR1 is SEHNR and CDR2 is FQNEAQ (reference sequence). Assay used: immunoSEQ multiplex PCR; TCRdb lists only in-frame clones, some missing. The data show 25,000 to 30,000 clones, more than 65% seen once. The chain links TRBV7-9 to TRBJ1-4, with TRBD1 identical over 9 bases. This sequence was found in a human donor in good health. The sample comprised memory (CD45RA-) CD4+ T cells from blood. The CDR3 sequence: CASSPLGQGSEKLFF. DNA of the CDR3: TGTGCCAGCAGCCCATTGGGACAGGGTAGTGAAAAACTGTTTTTT.